This TCR beta chain was sequenced in a study of T-cell memory formation after mild COVID-19. Whole-study context: TCR clusters showed largely donor specificity.

Study outcomes and limitations: Whether second-wave clones peaking at day 37 were SARS-CoV-2 specific went unconfirmed.

From 5'RACE with constant-segment primers came TCR alpha and TCR beta cDNA libraries that carried sample barcodes and UMIs. TCRdb re-called the 5' RACE reads through MiXCR, storing one row per CDR3 protein. The table shows about 560,000 distinct CDR3 sequences, with approximately 15% occurring only once. The CDR3 sequence is 14 residues long. Between the trimmed V and J ends, which lost 2 bases and 1 base, there was a span of 10 bases. Looked up from germline, CDR1 is SQVTM and CDR2 is ANQGSEA. This clonotype was detected once. Its antigen is undetermined. The sequence derives from an adult woman who had mild COVID-19 (a few samples of this study predate the infection). Cell type and time point are not known. Sequencing was carried out using PBMCs or a T cell subset sorted from them (not recorded which). The chain carries TRBV29-1 and TRBJ2-3, with a tentative D call TRBD2 (6 bases). The CDR3 is CSVERGFGTDTQYF. CDR3 in DNA: TGCAGCGTTGAACGGGGGTTTGGCACAGATACGCAGTATTTT.